This TCR beta chain was sequenced during a study of cytomegalovirus exposure and HLA in healthy donors. Germline trimming cut 4 bases from V and 0 bases from J; bases unmatched to any gene: 6. The CDR3 contains 16 residues. Germline V CDR1 and CDR2: SGHNT, YENEEA. Points from the study as a whole: According to the study, roughly 160 TCR beta chains were cytomegalovirus-associated. In vitro data verified three CMV-associated chains as specific for CMV antigens. According to a subsequent analysis, TCR clusters from the first cohort were inclined to appear together in the 120 validation repertoires.

An approximately 120-subject validation cohort, separate from the approximately 700-subject first cohort, supplied the donors. On this clone: What it binds is not known.

Measured with immunoSEQ multiplex PCR; TCRdb has only the in-frame clones, and not every one. This repertoire shows some 110,000 clones, around 88% found once; its top ten account for around 5%. This chain connects TRBV11-3 to TRBJ2-1, with 7 positions matching TRBD2. The sequence came from a man between 18 and 35 years old in good health and CMV-seronegative. Sequencing was carried out using PBMCs. The DNA for the CDR3 is TGTGCCAGCAGCTCGCGAGGCGGGAGCTCCTACAATGAGCAGTTCTTC. Protein sequence: CASSSRGGSSYNEQFF.